This TCR beta chain was captured in a study of blood T cell repertoires in COVID-19. Sequencing used immunoSEQ multiplex PCR; TCRdb keeps in-frame clones, though not all of them. The table lists around 110,000 clones, over 80% of them singletons. The CDR3 totals 15 residues. V gave up 2 bases and J gave up 10 bases, with 15 bases separating them. CDR1 SGHVS and CDR2 FNYEAQ come from the germline V gene. Sequencing used peripheral blood. The V call is TRBV7-6, the J call TRBJ1-6; perhaps TRBD1 as D (5 bases). This clonotype was sampled from a woman between 65 and 79 years old with acute or convalescent COVID-19. The CDR3 protein is CASSLFRGEASPLHF. The CDR3 nucleotides read TGTGCCAGCAGCTTATTCCGGGGGGAGGCGTCACCCCTCCACTTT.